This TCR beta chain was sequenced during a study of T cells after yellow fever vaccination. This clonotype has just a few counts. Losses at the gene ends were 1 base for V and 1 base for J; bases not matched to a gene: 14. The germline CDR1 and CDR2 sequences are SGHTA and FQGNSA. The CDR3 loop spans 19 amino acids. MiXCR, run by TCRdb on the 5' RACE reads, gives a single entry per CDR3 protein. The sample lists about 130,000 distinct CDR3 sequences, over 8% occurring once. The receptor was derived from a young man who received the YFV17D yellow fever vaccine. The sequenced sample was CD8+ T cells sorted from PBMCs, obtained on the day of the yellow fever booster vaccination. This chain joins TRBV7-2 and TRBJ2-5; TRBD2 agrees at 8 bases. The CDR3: CASSLDWVYGGGIQETQYF. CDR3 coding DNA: TGTGCCAGCAGCTTAGATTGGGTCTATGGCGGGGGGATCCAAGAGACCCAGTACTTC.